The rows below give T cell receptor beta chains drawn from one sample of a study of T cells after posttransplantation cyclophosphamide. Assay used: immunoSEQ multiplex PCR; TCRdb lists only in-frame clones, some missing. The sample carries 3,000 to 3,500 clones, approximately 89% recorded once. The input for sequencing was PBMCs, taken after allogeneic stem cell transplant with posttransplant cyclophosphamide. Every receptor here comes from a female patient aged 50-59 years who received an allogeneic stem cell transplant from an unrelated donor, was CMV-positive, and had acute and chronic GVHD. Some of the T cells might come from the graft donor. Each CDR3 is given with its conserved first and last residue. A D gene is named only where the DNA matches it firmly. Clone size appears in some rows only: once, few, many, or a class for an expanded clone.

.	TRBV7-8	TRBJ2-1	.	TGTGCCAGCAGCTCCCGCGGAGAGGAGCAGTTCTTC	CASSSRGEEQFF
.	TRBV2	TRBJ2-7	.	TGTGCCAGCAGTGATAGGCGGGACGTGTTCTACGAGCAGTACTTC	CASSDRRDVFYEQYF
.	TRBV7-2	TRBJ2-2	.	TGTGCCAGCAGCTTTGAGGTGGGGGAGCTGTTTTTT	CASSFEVGELFF
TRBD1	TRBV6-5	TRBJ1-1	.	TGTGCCAGCAGTTCCCGGACAGGGGCCTTGAACACTGAAGCTTTCTTT	CASSSRTGALNTEAFF
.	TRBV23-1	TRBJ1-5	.	TGCGCCAGCAGTCAAATCGGCAGGGCCGATAATCAGCCCCAGCATTTT	CASSQIGRADNQPQHF
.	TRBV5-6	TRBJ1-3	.	TGTGCCAGCAGCGCCCCCGGCTCTGGAAACACCATATATTTT	CASSAPGSGNTIYF
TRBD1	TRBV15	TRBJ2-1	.	TGTGCCACCAGCAGCTTGGGACAGGCGATAAACTACAATGAGCAGTTCTTC	CATSSLGQAINYNEQFF
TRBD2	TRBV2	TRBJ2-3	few	TGTGCCAGCAGAGTCGGGACTAGCGGGGGAACAGATACGCAGTATTTT	CASRVGTSGGTDTQYF
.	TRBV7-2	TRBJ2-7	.	TGTGCCAGCAGCTTATATCCACAGAGCTCCTACGAGCAGTACTTC	CASSLYPQSSYEQYF
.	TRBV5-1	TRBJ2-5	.	TGCGCCAGCAGCTCCCAGACTAGTGGCGAGACCCAGTACTTC	CASSSQTSGETQYF
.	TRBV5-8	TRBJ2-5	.	TGTGCCAGCAGCTTGGCCGCTTTAGGACGGGGGACCCAGTACTTC	CASSLAALGRGTQYF
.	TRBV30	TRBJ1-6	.	TGTGCCTGGAGTGTATGGGGAGGGGGGAATTCACCCCTCCACTTT	CAWSVWGGGNSPLHF
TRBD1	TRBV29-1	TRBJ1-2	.	TGCAGCGCGACAGGGGGTAATTTGGACTATGGCTACACCTTC	CSATGGNLDYGYTF
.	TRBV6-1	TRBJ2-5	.	TGTGCCAGCAGTGAAGTGGGACTTCCAGGAGAGACCCAGTACTTC	CASSEVGLPGETQYF
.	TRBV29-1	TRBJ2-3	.	TGCAGCGTGAGGGGAGGAGATACGCAGTATTTT	CSVRGGDTQYF
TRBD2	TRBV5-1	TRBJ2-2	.	TGCGCCAGCAGCTTGGAGGTACGTCGATTAGCGGGAGTGAACACCGGGGAGCTGTTTTTT	CASSLEVRRLAGVNTGELFF
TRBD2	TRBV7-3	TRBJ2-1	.	TGTGCCAGCAGCTTAATAGCGGGAGGGTACAATGAGCAGTTCTTC	CASSLIAGGYNEQFF
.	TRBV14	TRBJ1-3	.	TGTGCCAGCAGCCCACTTGGGCCTGGAAACACCATATATTTT	CASSPLGPGNTIYF
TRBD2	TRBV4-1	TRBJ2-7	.	TGCGCCAGCAGCCAAGCTAGCGGCTACGAGCAGTACTTC	CASSQASGYEQYF
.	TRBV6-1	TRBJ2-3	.	TGTGCCAGCAGTGACTTTGGCCCAGCAGGCGATACGCAGTATTTT	CASSDFGPAGDTQYF
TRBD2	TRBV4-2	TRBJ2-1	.	TGTGCCAGCAGCCAAGATTATAAGCGGGATGTGCACAATGAGCAGTTCTTC	CASSQDYKRDVHNEQFF
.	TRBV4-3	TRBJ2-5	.	TGCGCCAGCAGCCAAACCCCTCCCGTAGACTTTCAAGAGACCCAGTACTTC	CASSQTPPVDFQETQYF
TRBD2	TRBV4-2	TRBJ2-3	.	TGTGCCAGCAGCCAAGACCCCGGACTAGCGGCAGATACGCAGTATTTT	CASSQDPGLAADTQYF
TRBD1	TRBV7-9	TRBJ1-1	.	TGTGCCAGCAGCCCGATAAACAGGGGGATGAACACTGAAGCTTTCTTT	CASSPINRGMNTEAFF
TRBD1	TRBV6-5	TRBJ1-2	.	TGTGCCAGCAGGGGTGGGGACAGATATAACTATGGCTACACCTTC	CASRGGDRYNYGYTF
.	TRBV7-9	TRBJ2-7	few	TGTGCCAGCAGCTTACTTGTACGGGCAGGGGATCTCTACGAGCAGTACTTC	CASSLLVRAGDLYEQYF
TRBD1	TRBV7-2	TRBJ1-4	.	TGTGCCAGCAGCTTTCAGACAGGGAATAATGAAAAACTGTTTTTT	CASSFQTGNNEKLFF
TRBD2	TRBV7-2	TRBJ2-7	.	TGTGCCAGCAGCTTGGGACTAGCGGGAGCTCGCGAGCAGTACTTC	CASSLGLAGAREQYF
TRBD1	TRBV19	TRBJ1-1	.	TGTGCCAGTAGTACCTCAGGGGGCACTACTGAAGCTTTCTTT	CASSTSGGTTEAFF
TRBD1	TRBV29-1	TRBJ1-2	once	TGCAGCGTTGCTTGGACAGGGGATTTCTATGGCTACACCTTC	CSVAWTGDFYGYTF
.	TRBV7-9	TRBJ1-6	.	TGTGCCAGCAGCTTAGCCCAACAGGAATCCTATAATTCACCCCTCCACTTT	CASSLAQQESYNSPLHF
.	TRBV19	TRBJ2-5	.	TGTGCCAGCAAAAAGGGCCTAGCTGAGACCCAGTACTTC	CASKKGLAETQYF
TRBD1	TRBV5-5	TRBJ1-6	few	TGTGCCAGCAGCATGGGGGGGGACAGGGGGCTCTCCTATAATTCACCCCTCCACTTT	CASSMGGDRGLSYNSPLHF
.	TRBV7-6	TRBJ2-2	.	TGTGCCAGCAGCTTAAACGGGCCCCGGGGGTCCGGGGAGCTGTTTTTT	CASSLNGPRGSGELFF
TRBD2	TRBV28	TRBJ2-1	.	TGTGCCAGCTGGACTAGCGGGGGGGGTTTGGTCAATGAGCAGTTCTTC	CASWTSGGGLVNEQFF
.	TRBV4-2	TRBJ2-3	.	TGTGCCAGCAGCCAGACTAGTTCAACGGTTGATACGCAGTATTTT	CASSQTSSTVDTQYF
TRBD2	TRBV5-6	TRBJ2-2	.	TGTGCCAGCAGCTTGGTGTCCGGCGGGAGGAACACCGGGGAGCTGTTTTTT	CASSLVSGGRNTGELFF
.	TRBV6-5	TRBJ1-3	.	TGTGCCAGCAGTACAGGACGGTTCTCTGGAAACACCATATATTTT	CASSTGRFSGNTIYF
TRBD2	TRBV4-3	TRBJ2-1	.	TGCGCCAGCAGCCAAGATGGGCTAGCGGGAGTGTCTGAGCAGTTCTTC	CASSQDGLAGVSEQFF
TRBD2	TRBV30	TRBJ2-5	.	TGTGCCTGGAGTTTAGGCGGGAGCTCCCGGGAGACCCAGTACTTC	CAWSLGGSSRETQYF
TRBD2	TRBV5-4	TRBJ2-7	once	TGTGCCAGCAGCCGAAGGACTAGCGGCCAAGCCCCCTCCTACGAGCAGTACTTC	CASSRRTSGQAPSYEQYF
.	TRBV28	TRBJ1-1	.	TGTGCCAGCAGCACGTACAATGGCCCAGGCACTGAAGCTTTCTTT	CASSTYNGPGTEAFF
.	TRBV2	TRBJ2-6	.	TGTGCCAGCAGTGTGGGGGCCGGGGCCAACGTCCTGACTTTC	CASSVGAGANVLTF